This entry describes one T cell receptor beta chain. What antigen it recognizes has not been identified. No much larger clonotype is one base removed from it; base qualities were not supplied. The V end loses 10 bases and the J end loses 6 bases, and a stretch of 22 bases separates them. From a lookup of the germline V gene, CDR1 and CDR2 are ENHRY and SYGVKD. The CDR3 measures 15 amino acids from cysteine to phenylalanine. The entry retains the CDR3 DNA only, 45 bases that are in frame from base 1. The data originate from a study of PD-L1 blockade in urothelial cancer (dated by TCRdb to about 2017). About the investigation overall: All patients started therapy in about 2014 and received atezolizumab 1,200 mg intravenously every 3 weeks. About 85% of the roughly 30 patients were males with bladder-origin urothelial cancer, and about 60% of the roughly 29 reported a prior smoking history. An ECOG performance status of 0 or 1 was recorded for the patients, and 0 to 3 prior chemotherapy regimens had been received by the patients. Blood samples were analyzed at two time points: 3 weeks after treatment start (second dose) and 6 weeks after treatment start. A median of 141,255 T cells and fewer than 85,000 unique TCRs was obtained from blood samples, and a median clonality of approximately 0.08 was observed. An exploratory multi-omic analysis was conducted of the somatic, immune and clinical correlates of response to PD-L1 blockade with atezolizumab in urothelial cancer. Pretreatment tumor samples, along with matched peripheral blood collected serially before and after atezolizumab treatment, underwent TCR sequencing. Durable clinical benefit was defined as progression-free survival longer than 6 months, and TCR features were also tested against progression-free and overall survival. Whole exome sequencing and RNA sequencing of pretreatment tumors were performed alongside TCR sequencing in the same patients. Durable clinical benefit was achieved by nine patients but not by the remaining 20. Just over 28 patients had pretreatment blood TCR-seq, roughly 25 had at least one posttreatment blood collection, and roughly 25 had tumor TCR-seq.

Synthetic TCR analog templates were spiked into each PCR so that absolute template abundance could be estimated from read counts. TCRbeta CDR3 regions were amplified from genomic DNA with bias-controlled V and J gene primers using the immunoSEQ assay. Rearranged TCRbeta segments were sequenced at approximately 20X coverage. The study's processing was this. Sequencing errors were corrected by clustering and CDR3s were annotated against IMGT to assign V, D and J genes. Downstream analyses used only productive TCRbeta rearrangements and left out out-of-frame or stop-codon sequences. To compute clonality, Shannon entropy was normalized by the log of the number of unique productive sequences and then subtracted from one. Fisher's exact test with Benjamini-Hochberg correction, using a cutoff of adjusted p below 0.01, was how clones that differed between time points or between blood and tumor were identified. Not all clones reach the TCRdb copy of this immuneACCESS table, which keeps in-frame sequences only. Checked studies attribute under half of the gap to unresolved V genes and leave the rest unexplained. For V, J and clone size, that table is used; D and trimming come from the DNA. Counted in this sample were almost 90,000 clones; 84% of them appeared once. Together, the top ten hold approximately 2% of the sample.

Overall results and qualifications from the work: A pretreatment peripheral blood TCR clonality below the median was linked to improved progression-free and overall survival. Patients with durable benefit showed greater expansion of tumor-associated TCR clones in peripheral blood 3 weeks after starting treatment (n ≈ 23, p = 0.022). Because of the small sample size (n ≈ 27) and the many exploratory analyses performed, the results are intended to be regarded as hypothesis-generating.

Sample time point, as interpreted from the label and publication: pretreatment peripheral blood. A total of under 35 patients with locally advanced or metastatic urothelial carcinoma, treated at Memorial Sloan Kettering on a trial protocol, made up the cohort. Peripheral blood mononuclear cells were collected pretreatment and during treatment, at between 1 and 8 total time points per patient. The Qiagen DNeasy Blood extraction kit was used to purify genomic DNA from total PBMCs and from tumor samples. Collected pretreatment and during treatment, PBMCs were isolated and stored as previously described.

The receptor comes from a man in his 60s with urothelial cancer. Here the chain combines TRBV10-3 and TRBJ2-1, and possibly TRBD1, on 9 matching bases. The sequencing here drew on PBMCs, taken around atezolizumab (anti-PD-L1) treatment. The nucleotide sequence is given as TGTGCCAGCACGGGGGGGACAGGGAAGCCCAATGAGCAGTTCTTC. This encodes CASTGGTGKPNEQFF.